This is a list of T cell receptor beta chains from one sample in a study of blood T cells in healthy people across ages. TCRdb called the 5' RACE reads again in MiXCR, with one record for every CDR3 protein. The data hold 1.5 million to 2 million distinct CDR3 sequences, with 28% observed a single time. The sample comprised blood. The source is a woman between 25 and 40 years old in good health. Both conserved end residues are part of each CDR3. The D gene is left open where the match is weak. Rows give clone size only sometimes, using once, few, many, or a class for an expanded clone.

V: TRBV2; J: TRBJ2-5; D: -; size: few; DNA: TGTGCCAGCAGTGTCCTACAGGGAAACCAAGAGACCCAGTACTTC; CDR3: CASSVLQGNQETQYF
V: TRBV5-5; J: TRBJ1-5; D: -; size: -; DNA: TGTGCCAGCAGCTTGGACAGCTCCAATTATCGGCCCCAGCATTTT; CDR3: CASSLDSSNYRPQHF
V: TRBV10-3; J: TRBJ2-3; D: TRBD2; size: -; DNA: TGTGCCATCCGGGGGGGAGCGGGGTTGAGCACAGATACGCAGTATTTT; CDR3: CAIRGGAGLSTDTQYF
V: TRBV7-9; J: TRBJ2-1; D: -; size: few; DNA: TGTACCAGCCTGGGGGGTGCCTACAATGAGCAGTTCTTC; CDR3: CTSLGGAYNEQFF
V: TRBV27; J: TRBJ1-5; D: -; size: -; DNA: TGTGCCAGCAGTGCATACAGGGCTATTGAGCCCCAGCATTTT; CDR3: CASSAYRAIEPQHF
V: TRBV12-3/TRBV12-4; J: TRBJ1-4; D: -; size: many; DNA: TGTGCCAGCAGCAACCCCGGGACTAATGAAAAACTGTTTTTT; CDR3: CASSNPGTNEKLFF
V: TRBV29-1; J: TRBJ2-6; D: TRBD2; size: -; DNA: TGCAGCGTTGAAGATGGGGAGGGCAACGGGGCCAACGTCCTGACTTTC; CDR3: CSVEDGEGNGANVLTF
V: TRBV7-9; J: TRBJ2-1; D: TRBD2; size: -; DNA: TGTGCCAGCAGCTGGTCGGGGACTAGCGGAAACAATGAGCAGTTCTTC; CDR3: CASSWSGTSGNNEQFF
V: TRBV27; J: TRBJ2-3; D: TRBD1; size: few; DNA: TGTGCCGCTGGACCGCAGGGGGCAAGAAATACGCAGTATTTT; CDR3: CAAGPQGARNTQYF
V: TRBV3-1; J: TRBJ2-4; D: TRBD1; size: many; DNA: TGTGCCAGCAGCAGGACAGGTGGGGAAGAAGAGCAGTACTTC; CDR3: CASSRTGGEEEQYF
V: TRBV7-3; J: TRBJ2-3; D: -; size: many; DNA: TGTGCCAGCAGCCCCAGGACGGCTAGCACAGATACGCAGTATTTT; CDR3: CASSPRTASTDTQYF
V: TRBV7-9; J: TRBJ2-5; D: -; size: -; DNA: TGTGCCAGCAGCCCTCAAACCGGGACTCGTTCCTACAATGAGCAGTACTTC; CDR3: CASSPQTGTRSYNEQYF
V: TRBV28; J: TRBJ2-1; D: -; size: -; DNA: TGTGTCAGCAGTTCCCCCATGTCCGGGCGGGGCTTCGGGAATGAGCAGTTCTTC; CDR3: CVSSSPMSGRGFGNEQFF
V: TRBV20-1; J: TRBJ2-1; D: -; size: -; DNA: TGCAGTGCTGTAAGGGATCCCTTCTTTACTGAGCAGTTCTTC; CDR3: CSAVRDPFFTEQFF
V: TRBV20-1; J: TRBJ2-7; D: TRBD2; size: few; DNA: TGCAGTGCCCAGACTAGCTTAGGCTACGAGCAGTACTTC; CDR3: CSAQTSLGYEQYF
V: TRBV11-2; J: TRBJ1-2; D: -; size: few; DNA: TGTGCCAGCAGCACGGGCCTGGGACCATATGGCTACACCTTC; CDR3: CASSTGLGPYGYTF
V: TRBV7-2; J: TRBJ1-5; D: TRBD1; size: -; DNA: TGTGCCAGCAGCCAGGGACAGAGTTTTCAGCCCCAGCATTTT; CDR3: CASSQGQSFQPQHF
V: TRBV7-2; J: TRBJ2-7; D: -; size: many; DNA: TGTGCCAGCAGCTTAGTCGGGACCGAGCAGTACTTC; CDR3: CASSLVGTEQYF
V: TRBV12-3/TRBV12-4; J: TRBJ1-5; D: -; size: few; DNA: TGTGCCAGCAGTGTACAAGGCAAGCAGCCCCAGCATTTT; CDR3: CASSVQGKQPQHF
V: TRBV9; J: TRBJ2-1; D: TRBD2; size: few; DNA: TGTGCCAGCAGCGTAGGGGGGACTAGCATCCGTGAGCAGTTCTTC; CDR3: CASSVGGTSIREQFF
V: TRBV7-2; J: TRBJ2-1; D: -; size: -; DNA: TGTGCCAGCAGCTTAGTAGCCCAAGTTTCGGGAAATGAGCAGTTCTTC; CDR3: CASSLVAQVSGNEQFF
V: TRBV5-1; J: TRBJ2-3; D: -; size: -; DNA: TGCGCCCCAGGGGGGGGCCGCACAGATACGCAGTATTTT; CDR3: CAPGGGRTDTQYF
V: TRBV10-3; J: TRBJ2-3; D: -; size: -; DNA: TGTGCCATCAGTGAGCTGGACGCCCTTGATGCGCAGTATTTT; CDR3: CAISELDALDAQYF
V: TRBV9; J: TRBJ2-5; D: -; size: -; DNA: TGTGCCAGCAGCGAGGAGGGGACGGTTAAAGAGACCCAGTACTTC; CDR3: CASSEEGTVKETQYF
V: TRBV7-4; J: TRBJ2-7; D: -; size: few; DNA: TGTGCCAGCAGCGCGTCTAGGGACTTTTTGCACGAGCAGTACTTC; CDR3: CASSASRDFLHEQYF
V: TRBV18; J: TRBJ1-2; D: TRBD1; size: -; DNA: TGTGCCAGCTCACCAGTATCCGAACAGGGGAAGGGCTACACCTTC; CDR3: CASSPVSEQGKGYTF
V: TRBV5-1; J: TRBJ1-2; D: TRBD1; size: -; DNA: TGCGCCAGCAGCTTGGACCCTGGGACAGATGGCTACACCTTC; CDR3: CASSLDPGTDGYTF
V: TRBV29-1; J: TRBJ1-1; D: -; size: -; DNA: TGCAGCGTAGAGGGACTGAACACTGAAGCTTTCTTT; CDR3: CSVEGLNTEAFF
V: TRBV7-2; J: TRBJ1-5; D: TRBD1; size: -; DNA: TGTGCCAGCAGCCGAGCGACGACAGGGTCTAATCAGCCCCAGCATTTT; CDR3: CASSRATTGSNQPQHF
V: TRBV20-1; J: TRBJ2-4; D: TRBD2; size: few; DNA: TGCAGTGGCGGGACTAGCGGTAAAAACATTCAGTACTTC; CDR3: CSGGTSGKNIQYF
V: TRBV4-1; J: TRBJ1-5; D: -; size: few; DNA: TGCGCCAGCAGCCCCGTCGGAGACAGCAGTAATCAGCCCCAGCATTTT; CDR3: CASSPVGDSSNQPQHF
V: TRBV4-1; J: TRBJ2-3; D: TRBD2; size: -; DNA: TGCGCCAGCAGCCGTACTAGCGGGGCACTAGATACGCAGTATTTT; CDR3: CASSRTSGALDTQYF
V: TRBV5-1; J: TRBJ2-1; D: -; size: few; DNA: TGCGCCAGCAGCTTGATGTCCAATAGTGACGAGCAGTTCTTC; CDR3: CASSLMSNSDEQFF
V: TRBV3-1; J: TRBJ2-1; D: TRBD2; size: few; DNA: TGTGCCAGCAATTGGTGGCGGGGGGGCGGAGATGAGCAGTTCTTC; CDR3: CASNWWRGGGDEQFF
V: TRBV5-1; J: TRBJ1-1; D: TRBD1; size: -; DNA: TGCGCCAGCAGCTGGACAGGGGAGGATGAAGCTTTCTTT; CDR3: CASSWTGEDEAFF
V: TRBV13; J: TRBJ1-2; D: -; size: many; DNA: TGTGCCAGCAGCTTGGGAGGGCTAGCTAACTATGGCTACACCTTC; CDR3: CASSLGGLANYGYTF
V: TRBV20-1; J: TRBJ2-4; D: -; size: -; DNA: TGCATTGCAACTTCCGGGACTGCTTCTCCCATTCAGTACTTC; CDR3: CIATSGTASPIQYF
V: TRBV6-2/TRBV6-3; J: TRBJ1-2; D: -; size: few; DNA: TGTGCCAGCAGCAGGGATTATGACTACACCTTC; CDR3: CASSRDYDYTF
V: TRBV18; J: TRBJ1-5; D: -; size: -; DNA: TGTGCCAGCTCAGACACCAGTCTTAGTAATCAGCCCCAGCATTTT; CDR3: CASSDTSLSNQPQHF
V: TRBV12-3/TRBV12-4; J: TRBJ2-3; D: TRBD2; size: -; DNA: TGTGCCAGCAGCCCCAGCGGGGGGGCTGGTGTCGCGCAGTATTTT; CDR3: CASSPSGGAGVAQYF
V: TRBV7-6; J: TRBJ2-2; D: -; size: -; DNA: TGTGCCAGCAACACAGGGAACACCGGGGAGCTGTTTTTT; CDR3: CASNTGNTGELFF
V: TRBV20-1; J: TRBJ1-2; D: TRBD1; size: many; DNA: TGCAGTGCTCACAGGGGGTCGAAGGGCTACACCTTC; CDR3: CSAHRGSKGYTF
V: TRBV15; J: TRBJ1-2; D: -; size: few; DNA: TGTGCCACCAGCGACCGGGCCTCACCGACAAGTAACTATGACTACACCTTC; CDR3: CATSDRASPTSNYDYTF
V: TRBV7-6; J: TRBJ2-5; D: TRBD1; size: -; DNA: TGTGCCAGCAGCAGCCGGGACAGGTCCCAAGAGACCCAGTACTTC; CDR3: CASSSRDRSQETQYF